This T cell receptor (beta chain) is drawn from a study of shared clonotypes between healthy human individuals (dated by TCRdb to the early 2020s). Regarding the research as a whole: The cohort comprised a couple of women and a few men aged 18 to 49 years. Different laboratories and diverse techniques were used to prepare libraries and sequence TCR repertoires, to increase sequencing depth and limit assay-specific biases. To estimate repertoire size and how much clonotype sharing occurs between individuals, the study deeply sequenced the blood TCR repertoires of 5 or 6 healthy adults. Each donor's leukapheresis produced roughly between roughly 0.9 and 8.9 billion PBMCs. What the authors observed across the whole study: Sampling was restricted to blood, and TCR repertoires in tissues likely differ from the TCR repertoires found in blood. Pairwise subsampling led to the expectation that sequencing depth would affect the degree of clonotype sharing among donors. Because the study included a small number of donors, the genetic and exposure-history diversity represented was limited.

This clone was counted a single time. There is no known antigen for this receptor. Base qualities are not recorded, but no much larger clone differs from it by a single base. The germline V gene specifies SGHAT as CDR1 and FQNNGV as CDR2. The CDR3 has 12 amino acids, counting the end cysteine and phenylalanine. Kept here is only the CDR3 DNA, which spans 36 bases and is read in frame from base 1. Trimming takes 5 bases from V and 4 bases from J, and the germline ends sit 8 bases apart. Donors were healthy HIV-negative adults with no recently reported acute infections or vaccinations. All donors were Caucasian adults living in Nashville, Tennessee, USA. For unsorted samples, tens of millions of PBMCs were counted and genomic DNA was extracted with the QIAamp DNA Blood Mini kit. Blood was obtained by leukapheresis, after which PBMCs were separated by Ficoll-Histopaque density gradient centrifugation and cryopreserved in liquid nitrogen vapor phase.

TCR CDR3 regions were amplified from genomic DNA by multiplex PCR using the deep immunoSEQ assay. Extracted genomic DNA from each cell subset was distributed evenly across all wells of several immunoSEQ 96-well plates, and each plate was treated as a replicate. Each replicate PCR for unsorted PBMC received 300 to 350 ng genomic DNA, equal to 25,000 to 35,000 T cell genomes. Unsorted PBMC genomic DNA was sequenced across ten immunoSEQ deep assay plates. Purified libraries were measured with a Qubit 3.0 fluorometer, size-checked on a Bioanalyzer 2100, and measured again with the KAPA Library Quantification kit. Every immunoSEQ 96-well plate was sequenced on a separate single-read 150-cycle Illumina NextSeq 550 flow cell. The authors' analysis ran thus. Because the immunoSEQ output held only junctional sequences and lacked quality scores, the filtering could not match the filtering applied to full-length reads. Sequences were annotated with PyIR, a Python wrapper for IgBLAST v1.9, and V/J genes and CDR3 were assigned using IMGT germline references. Reads with weak V/J assignments (E-value above 1e-6), missing CDR3, stop codons, out-of-frame junctions, or ambiguous translated residues were removed. A V3J clonotype was defined by an identical inferred V gene, J gene, and CDR3 amino acid sequence. Percentage overlap between repertoires was computed as shared unique clonotypes divided by the size of the smaller repertoire. Repertoire richness was assessed with RTK rarefaction, the Chao1 estimator, and Recon v2.1 estimates of unobserved clonotypes. TCRdb limited this immuneACCESS table to in-frame rearrangements with V and J called. A share of clones is missing; checked studies link under half to unresolved V genes, and the rest is unexplained. D and trimming come from the DNA, and the V and J calls and clone size come from that table. In this sample the table shows about 490,000 clones, 75% to 85% of which occur a single time. Clones ranked in the top ten supply 10% to 15% of the sample.

The source is a woman aged 40 to 50 in good health. Some clones in this sample may be carry-over from other donors' samples. The receptor chain draws on TRBV11-2 and TRBJ1-1, with the D gene too uncertain to name. The source material was PBMCs. The CDR3 sequence is CASSPPTTEAFF. Read as DNA, the sequence is TGTGCCAGCAGCCCCCCCACCACTGAAGCTTTCTTT.